This passage covers 7 T cell receptor beta chains from one sample sequenced in a study of CD8 T cells in Susac syndrome. RNA in amounts of about 0.5 to 1 ug was reverse transcribed with random hexamers. One entry per CDR3 protein, called by TCRdb with MiXCR from the immunoSEQ multiplex PCR reads. The table includes about 180,000 distinct CDR3 sequences, around 94% detected once. The sequencing sample was made of CD4+ T cells from PBMCs. The receptors originated from a human donor with Susac syndrome.

The chain uses TRBV5-1 and TRBJ2-1; D tentatively fits TRBD1 or TRBD2 (6 bases each). Germline V CDR1 and CDR2: SGHRS, YFSETQ. The ends were cut back, 0 bases at V and 4 bases at J, with 11 bases in the middle. The CDR3 has 15 amino acids. As DNA, the CDR3 is TGCGCCAGCAGCTTGGTCGGGGGCGCTTACAATGAGCAGTTCTTC. Its protein product is CASSLVGGAYNEQFF.

This sequence joins TRBV6-5 and TRBJ1-2; D not resolved. V gave up 5 bases and J gave up 5 bases, with 12 bases separating them. The CDR3 is 13 residues long. Germline V gene data show CDR1 as MNHEY and CDR2 as SVGAGI. CDR3 amino acids: CASSRLHRYGYTF. The DNA for the CDR3 is TGTGCCAGCAGTCGCCTTCATCGGTATGGCTACACCTTC.

The rearrangement links TRBV18 to TRBJ1-2; D perhaps matches TRBD1 (6 bases). Germline assignment: CDR1 KGHSH and CDR2 LQKENI. The CDR3 is 16 residues long. V lost 3 bases and J 4 bases, leaving 18 bases between the germline ends. The CDR3 is CASSPGPTGNGYGYTF. The CDR3 nucleotides are TGTGCCAGCTCACCGGGCCCTACAGGGAACGGCTATGGCTACACCTTC.

The genes are TRBV7-9 and TRBJ2-7; 12 bases agree with TRBD1. This CDR3 is built from 15 residues. The trim removed 4 bases at V and 4 bases at J, leaving 5 bases unmatched. The germline CDR1 and CDR2 sequences are SEHNR and FQNEAQ (reference sequence). The CDR3 DNA is TGTGCCAGCAGCTCCCGGGACAGGGGGCGTTACGAGCAGTACTTC. Residues: CASSSRDRGRYEQYF.

The chain links TRBV7-9 to TRBJ2-1, with TRBD1 matching over 9 bases. Germline CDR1 reads SEHNR; CDR2 reads FQNEAQ (reference sequence). The CDR3 runs 15 residues. V was pared by 5 bases and J by 5 bases, with 7 bases of the junction left unmatched. The CDR3 is CASSLTGTGNNEQFF. DNA for the CDR3: TGTGCCAGCAGCCTGACAGGGACAGGGAACAATGAGCAGTTCTTC.

V and J are TRBV3-1 and TRBJ2-5, with 9 bases that match TRBD2. V was pared by 4 bases and J by 5 bases, with 11 bases of the junction left unmatched. Germline loops: CDR1 LGHDT, CDR2 YNNKEL (reference sequence). The CDR3 spans 16 residues. Written as DNA, the CDR3 is TGTGCCAGCAGCCCGGGACTCCTAGCGGGGAGGGAGACCCAGTACTTC. Translating it yields CASSPGLLAGRETQYF.

The CDR3 bases are TGTGCCATCTCTGACAGGCCTAATGGGGCCAACGTCCTGACTTTC. Translated: CAISDRPNGANVLTF. V is TRBV10-3 and J is TRBJ2-6; TRBD1 might be the D (6 bases). Trimming removed 8 bases at V and 3 bases at J, with 14 bases between. Germline V gives CDR1 ENHRY, CDR2 SYGVKD. The CDR3 consists of 15 residues.